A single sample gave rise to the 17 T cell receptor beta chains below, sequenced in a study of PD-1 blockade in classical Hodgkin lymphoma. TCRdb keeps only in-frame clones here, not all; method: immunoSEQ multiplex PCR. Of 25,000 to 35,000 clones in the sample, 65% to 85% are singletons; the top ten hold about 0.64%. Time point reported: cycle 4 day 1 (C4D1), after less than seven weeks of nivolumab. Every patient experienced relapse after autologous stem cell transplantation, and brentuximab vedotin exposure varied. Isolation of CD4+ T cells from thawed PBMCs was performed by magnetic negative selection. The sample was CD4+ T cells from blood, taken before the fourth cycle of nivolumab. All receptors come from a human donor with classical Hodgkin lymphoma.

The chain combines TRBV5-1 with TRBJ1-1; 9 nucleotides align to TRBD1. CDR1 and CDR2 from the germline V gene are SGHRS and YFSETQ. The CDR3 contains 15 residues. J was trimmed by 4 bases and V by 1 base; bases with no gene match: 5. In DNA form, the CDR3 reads TGCGCCAGCAGCTTGACAGGGGGCAGCGGCACTGAAGCTTTCTTT. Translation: CASSLTGGSGTEAFF.

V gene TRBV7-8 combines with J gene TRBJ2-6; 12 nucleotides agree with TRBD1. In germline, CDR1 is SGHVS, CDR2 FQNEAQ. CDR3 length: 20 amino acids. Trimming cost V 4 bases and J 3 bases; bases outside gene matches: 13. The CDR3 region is CASSSSRPGQGARGANVLTF. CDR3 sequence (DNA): TGTGCCAGCAGCTCATCTCGGCCGGGACAGGGGGCTCGTGGGGCCAACGTCCTGACTTTC.

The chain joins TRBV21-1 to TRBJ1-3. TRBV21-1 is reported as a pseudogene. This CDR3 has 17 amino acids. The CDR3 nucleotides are TGTGCCAGCAGCAAACCCCCCCCACTCAGCTCTGGAAACACCATATATTTT. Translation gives CASSKPPPLSSGNTIYF.

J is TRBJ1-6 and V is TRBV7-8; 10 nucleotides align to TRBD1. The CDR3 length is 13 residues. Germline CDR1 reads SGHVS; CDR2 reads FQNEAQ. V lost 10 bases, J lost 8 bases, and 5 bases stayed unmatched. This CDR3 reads CATTGQGDSPLHF. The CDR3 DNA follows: TGTGCCACCACAGGACAGGGGGATTCACCCCTCCACTTT.

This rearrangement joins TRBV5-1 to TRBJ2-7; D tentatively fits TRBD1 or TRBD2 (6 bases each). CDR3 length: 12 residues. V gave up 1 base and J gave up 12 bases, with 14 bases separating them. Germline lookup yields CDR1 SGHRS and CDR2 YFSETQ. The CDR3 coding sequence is TGCGCCAGCAGCTTGCTGGGGGGCGATAGGTACTTC. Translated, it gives CASSLLGGDRYF.

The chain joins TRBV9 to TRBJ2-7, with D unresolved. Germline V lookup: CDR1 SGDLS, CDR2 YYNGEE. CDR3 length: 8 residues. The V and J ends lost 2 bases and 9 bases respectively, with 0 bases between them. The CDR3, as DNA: TGTGCCAGCAGCGTGCAGTACTTC. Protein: CASSVQYF.

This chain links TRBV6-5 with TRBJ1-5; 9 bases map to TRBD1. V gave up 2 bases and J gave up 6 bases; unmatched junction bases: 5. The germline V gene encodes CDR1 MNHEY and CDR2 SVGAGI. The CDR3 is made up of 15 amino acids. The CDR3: CASSYPGQGVQPQHF. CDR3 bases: TGTGCCAGCAGTTACCCGGGACAGGGAGTTCAGCCCCAGCATTTT.

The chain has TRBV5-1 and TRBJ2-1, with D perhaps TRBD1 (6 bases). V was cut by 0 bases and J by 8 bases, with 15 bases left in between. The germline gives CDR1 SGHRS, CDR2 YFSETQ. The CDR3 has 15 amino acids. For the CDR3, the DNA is TGCGCCAGCAGCTTGGACAGGGTGTTCATGGATGAGCAGTTCTTC. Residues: CASSLDRVFMDEQFF.

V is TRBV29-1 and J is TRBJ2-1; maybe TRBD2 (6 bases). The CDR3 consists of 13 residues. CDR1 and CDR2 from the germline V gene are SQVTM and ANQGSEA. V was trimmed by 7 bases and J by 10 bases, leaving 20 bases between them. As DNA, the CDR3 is TGCAGCGCCGCCCCCGGGGGTGTTTTCGAGCAGTTCTTC. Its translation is CSAAPGGVFEQFF.

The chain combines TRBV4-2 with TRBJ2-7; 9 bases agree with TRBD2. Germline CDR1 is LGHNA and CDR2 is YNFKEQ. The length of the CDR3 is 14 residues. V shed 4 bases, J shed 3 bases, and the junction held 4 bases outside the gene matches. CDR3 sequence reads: CASSPAGGSYEQYF. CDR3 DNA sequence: TGTGCCAGCAGCCCAGCGGGGGGTAGCTACGAGCAGTACTTC.

The CDR3 DNA reads TGTGCCAGCAGCATACATCAGGGAGTAGTGCCTGAAGCTTTCTTT. This translates into CASSIHQGVVPEAFF. The V gene is TRBV5-6, the J gene TRBJ1-1; a weak D match, TRBD1 (5 bases). CDR3 length: 15 amino acids. CDR1 and CDR2 (germline): SGHDT, YYEEEE. V lost 4 bases to trimming and J lost 6 bases, with 19 bases between them.

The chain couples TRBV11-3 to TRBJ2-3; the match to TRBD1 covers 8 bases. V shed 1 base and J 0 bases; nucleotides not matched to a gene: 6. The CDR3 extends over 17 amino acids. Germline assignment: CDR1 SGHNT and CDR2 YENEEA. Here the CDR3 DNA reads TGTGCCAGCAGCTTAGGATCGGGACAGGTTAGCACAGATACGCAGTATTTT. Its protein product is CASSLGSGQVSTDTQYF.

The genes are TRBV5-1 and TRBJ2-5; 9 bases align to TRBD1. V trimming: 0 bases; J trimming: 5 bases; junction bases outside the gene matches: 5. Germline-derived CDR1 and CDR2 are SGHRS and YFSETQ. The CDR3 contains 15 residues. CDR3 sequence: CASSLAGQGTETQYF. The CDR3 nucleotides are TGCGCCAGCAGCTTGGCGGGACAGGGAACCGAGACCCAGTACTTC.

The CDR3 coding sequence is TGCGCCAGCAGCCCTACGACAGGGTATGGCTACACCTTC. Protein product: CASSPTTGYGYTF. The V gene is TRBV5-1, the J gene TRBJ1-2, with 7 bases aligning to TRBD1. V was pared by 4 bases and J by 5 bases, with 5 bases of the junction left unmatched. The CDR3 is made up of 13 amino acids. Germline-derived CDR1 and CDR2 are SGHRS and YFSETQ.

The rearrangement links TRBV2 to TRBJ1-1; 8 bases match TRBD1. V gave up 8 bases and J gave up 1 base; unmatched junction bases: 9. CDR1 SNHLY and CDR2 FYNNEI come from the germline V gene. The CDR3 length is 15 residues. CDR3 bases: TGTGCCAGCCGATATGGGACAGGCCCGAACACTGAAGCTTTCTTT. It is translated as CASRYGTGPNTEAFF.

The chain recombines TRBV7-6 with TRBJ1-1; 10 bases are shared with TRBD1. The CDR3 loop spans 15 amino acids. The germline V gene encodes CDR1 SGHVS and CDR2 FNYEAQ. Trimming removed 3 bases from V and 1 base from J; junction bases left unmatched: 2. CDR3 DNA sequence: TGTGCCAGCAGCTTGCGGACAGGGGGGAACACTGAAGCTTTCTTT. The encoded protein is CASSLRTGGNTEAFF.

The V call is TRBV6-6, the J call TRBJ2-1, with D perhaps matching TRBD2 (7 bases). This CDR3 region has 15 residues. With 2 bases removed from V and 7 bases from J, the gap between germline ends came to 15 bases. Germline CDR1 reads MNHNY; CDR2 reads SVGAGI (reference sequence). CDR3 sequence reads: CASSYGVQGGNEQFF. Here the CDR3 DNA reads TGTGCCAGCAGTTACGGGGTACAGGGAGGGAATGAGCAGTTCTTC.